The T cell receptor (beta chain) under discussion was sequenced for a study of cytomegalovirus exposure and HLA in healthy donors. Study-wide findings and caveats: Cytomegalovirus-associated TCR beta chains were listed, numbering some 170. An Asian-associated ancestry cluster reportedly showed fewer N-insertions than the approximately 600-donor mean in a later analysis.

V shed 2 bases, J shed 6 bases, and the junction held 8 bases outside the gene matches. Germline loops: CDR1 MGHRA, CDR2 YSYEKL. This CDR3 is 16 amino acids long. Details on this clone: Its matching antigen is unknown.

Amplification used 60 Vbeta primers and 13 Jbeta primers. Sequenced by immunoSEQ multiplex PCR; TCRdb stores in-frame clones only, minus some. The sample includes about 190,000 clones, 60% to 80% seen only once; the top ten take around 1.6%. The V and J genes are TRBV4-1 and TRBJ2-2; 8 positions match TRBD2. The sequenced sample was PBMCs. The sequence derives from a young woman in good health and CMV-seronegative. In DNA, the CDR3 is TGCGCCAGCAGCCAACCGGGACTAGGGGTCGCCGGGGAGCTGTTTTTT. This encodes CASSQPGLGVAGELFF.